The 24 T cell receptor beta chains listed next were all sequenced from one sample in a study of PD-1 blockade in classical Hodgkin lymphoma. TCRdb keeps only in-frame clones here, not all; method: immunoSEQ multiplex PCR. The sample lists approximately 160,000 clones, approximately 72% occurring once. All the patients suffered relapse after autologous stem cell transplantation, and brentuximab vedotin exposure differed. This specimen consisted of peripheral blood mononuclear cells (PBMCs), obtained before the second cycle of nivolumab. The source is a human donor with classical Hodgkin lymphoma.

This clone showed up just a few times. The chain is built from TRBV23-1 and TRBJ1-1; D unresolved. TRBV23-1 is placed among ORFs of uncertain function. Trimming left V 5 bases short and J 1 base short, with 8 bases between. There are 13 residues in the CDR3. CDR3 sequence: CASSKRANTEAFF. CDR3 in DNA: TGCGCCAGCAGTAAAAGGGCGAACACTGAAGCTTTCTTT.

The CDR3 here is CASSRTGTATDTQYF. The DNA of the CDR3 is TGTGCCAGCAGCCGGACCGGGACAGCAACAGATACGCAGTATTTT. The chain carries TRBV7-9 and TRBJ2-3; 7 nucleotides line up with TRBD1. The germline V gene encodes CDR1 SEHNR and CDR2 FQNEAQ (reference sequence). CDR3 length equals 15 residues. Trimming removed 5 bases from V and 3 bases from J; junction bases left unmatched: 8. Combining the CDR3 with reference TRBV7-9 and TRBJ2-3 gives the whole variable domain DTGVSQNPRHKITKRGQNVTFRCDPISEHNRLYWYRQTLGQGPEFLTYFQNEAQLEKSRLLSDRFSAERPKGSFSTLEIQRTEQGDSAMYLCASSRTGTATDTQYFGPGTRLTVL.

The chain carries TRBV7-2 and TRBJ2-7, with TRBD1 matching 7 bases. Germline assignment: CDR1 SGHTA and CDR2 FQGNSA. The CDR3 has 16 residues. V lost 5 bases, J lost 9 bases, and 19 bases stayed unmatched. The CDR3 DNA is TGTGCCAGCAGCCCCACCGACAGGGTCCCCCTACGCGGGCAGTACTTC. It encodes CASSPTDRVPLRGQYF.

This clone was seen just once. This chain connects TRBV13 to TRBJ1-1; D may be TRBD1 (6 bases). Germline V CDR1 and CDR2: PRHDT, FYEKMQ (reference sequence). The CDR3 is 17 residues long. V was shortened by 0 bases and J by 2 bases, with 16 bases between the two germline ends. In DNA, the CDR3 is TGTGCCAGCAGCTTAGGCCTTGCAGGGGAAGGAAACACTGAAGCTTTCTTT. Translating it yields CASSLGLAGEGNTEAFF.

This clone was detected once. The chain combines TRBV27 with TRBJ2-3; D is undetermined. CDR1 is MNHEY and CDR2 is SMNVEV in the germline V gene (reference sequence). V was cut by 6 bases and J by 1 base, with 11 bases left in between. The CDR3 covers 14 residues. CDR3 nucleotides: TGTGCCAGCAGCCGGGTAAGGGGCACAGATACGCAGTATTTT. Its translation: CASSRVRGTDTQYF.

The gene calls are TRBV15 and TRBJ1-5, with D maybe TRBD1 (5 bases). V was cut by 7 bases and J by 6 bases, with 13 bases left in between. The germline CDR1 and CDR2 sequences are LNHNV and YYDKDF (reference sequence). The CDR3 consists of 13 residues. In DNA, the CDR3 is TGTGCCACCACGGTGGGGAGGGGTCAGCCCCAGCATTTT. This translates into CATTVGRGQPQHF. The whole variable domain, remainder taken from reference TRBV15 and TRBJ1-5, is DAMVIQNPRYQVTQFGKPVTLSCSQTLNHNVMYWYQQKSSQAPKLLFHYYDKDFNNEADTPDNFQSRRPNTSFCFLDIRSPGLGDTAMYLCATTVGRGQPQHFGDGTRLSIL.

V gene TRBV28 combines with J gene TRBJ1-4; unclear D gene. The CDR3 has 13 amino acids. The ends were cut back, 10 bases at V and 0 bases at J, with 9 bases in the middle. Per the germline V gene, CDR1 is MDHEN and CDR2 is SYDVKM. The CDR3 DNA reads as TGTGCCACGGGGTCTGCAACTAATGAAAAACTGTTTTTT. Translated, it gives CATGSATNEKLFF.

The chain is built from TRBV27 and TRBJ2-5, with 8 bases lining up with TRBD1. Trimming cost V 5 bases and J 6 bases; bases outside gene matches: 5. CDR1 is MNHEY, CDR2 SMNVEV, per germline (reference sequence). The CDR3 extends over 13 amino acids. The CDR3 here is CASSPTGGKTQYF. The CDR3 coding sequence is TGTGCCAGCAGTCCAACAGGGGGGAAGACCCAGTACTTC.

This chain joins TRBV11-2 and TRBJ2-1, with D perhaps matching TRBD2 (6 bases). Per germline, CDR1 SGHAT and CDR2 FQNNGV. V lost 1 base and J lost 9, with 13 bases in between. The CDR3 is 14 amino acids. In DNA form, the CDR3 reads TGTGCCAGCAGCTTAGCGGGAGTTTGGAGTGAGCAGTTCTTC. As protein: CASSLAGVWSEQFF.

The sample holds one count of this clone. This chain links TRBV5-4 with TRBJ2-2; the match to TRBD1 covers 7 bases. Trimming removed 3 bases from V and 7 bases from J; junction bases left unmatched: 6. Germline CDR1 SGHNT, CDR2 YYREEE (reference sequence). The CDR3 extends over 14 amino acids. The CDR3 DNA reads as TGTGCCAGCAGCTCGAGGGACAGTGGCGGGGAGCTGTTTTTT. It codes for CASSSRDSGGELFF.

V and J are TRBV6-5 and TRBJ2-3; 9 bases match TRBD1. The CDR3 sequence is 15 residues long. Trimming at V came to 6 bases and at J to 6 bases, leaving 10 bases not matched to a gene. CDR1 and CDR2 (germline): MNHEY, SVGAGI. In nucleotides, the CDR3 is TGTGCCAGCAGCCTACAGGGGGCGAGAACTGATACGCAGTATTTT. Its translation is CASSLQGARTDTQYF.

V usage is TRBV4-3 and J usage is TRBJ2-5, with 11 bases fitting TRBD2. CDR1 and CDR2 (germline): LGHNA, YSLEER. The CDR3 runs to 17 residues. The J segment lost 7 bases and the V segment lost 1 base, leaving 11 bases of the junction unmatched. The CDR3 DNA follows: TGCGCCAGCAGCCAAGCCCCGATAGCGGGAGGGCCGGGGACCCAGTACTTC. Amino acid sequence: CASSQAPIAGGPGTQYF.

Of note for this clone: Other nucleotide sequences in the sample specify the same CDR3. The rearrangement links TRBV27 to TRBJ2-3; D is unclear. CDR3 length: 13 residues. Germline CDR1 MNHEY, CDR2 SMNVEV (reference sequence). Between the trimmed V and J ends, which lost 6 bases and 0 bases, there was a span of 7 bases. The CDR3 sequence is CASRGSSTDTQYF. The CDR3 DNA follows: TGTGCCAGCAGGGGCTCTAGCACAGATACGCAGTATTTT.

This clone was recorded a few times. CDR3 nucleotide sequence: TGTGCCAGCAGTCCCCCCCCTCGGACTAGTCGTGGCACAGATACGCAGTATTTT. Residues: CASSPPPRTSRGTDTQYF. The chain employs TRBV28 and TRBJ2-3, with 7 bases lining up with TRBD2. The V segment lost 5 bases and the J segment 1 base; nucleotides outside the gene matches: 15. CDR3 length equals 18 residues. Per germline, CDR1 MDHEN and CDR2 SYDVKM.

For the CDR3, the DNA is TGTGCCAGCAGCGTCGGGGTAATCGGGGAGACCCAGTACTTC. It encodes CASSVGVIGETQYF. J is TRBJ2-5 and V is TRBV11-3; weak D call: TRBD2 (5 bases). This CDR3 has 14 amino acids. V lost 5 bases and J 5 bases, leaving 15 bases between the germline ends. CDR1 SGHNT and CDR2 YENEEA come from the germline V gene.

In DNA, the CDR3 is TGTGCCAGCAGTTTACAGGGGCAGCCCCAGCATTTT. Translated, it gives CASSLQGQPQHF. The V call is TRBV28, the J call TRBJ1-5; perhaps TRBD1 as D (6 bases). Trimming removed 2 bases at V and 7 bases at J, with 6 bases between. Germline CDR1 is MDHEN and CDR2 is SYDVKM. This CDR3 region has 12 residues.

The chain couples TRBV7-2 to TRBJ2-3, with TRBD1 matching 7 bases. V was clipped by 6 bases and J by 3 bases; unmatched bases: 9. Germline loops: CDR1 SGHTA, CDR2 FQGNSA. The CDR3 is 15 amino acids. CDR3: CASRYDRVGTDTQYF. In DNA, the CDR3 is TGTGCCAGCAGATACGACAGGGTTGGGACAGATACGCAGTATTTT.

The chain's CDR3 is CSVDPPAGGYGYTF. The CDR3 nucleotides are TGCAGCGTTGACCCCCCCGCCGGTGGCTATGGCTACACCTTC. V is TRBV29-1 and J is TRBJ1-2, with no clear D. V shed 3 bases and J shed 4 bases, with 15 bases lying between them. CDR3 size: 14 residues. CDR1 and CDR2 (germline): SQVTM, ANQGSEA.

Turning to this clone: The sample holds other DNA sequences that translate to the same CDR3. The chain uses TRBV10-3 and TRBJ2-3; D gene ambiguous. The germline V and J ends were trimmed by 0 bases and 5 bases, with 3 bases remaining between them. Germline loops: CDR1 ENHRY, CDR2 SYGVKD. This CDR3 comprises 12 residues. The CDR3 nucleotides read TGTGCCATCAGTGAGTCTGAAGATACGCAGTATTTT. Translating it yields CAISESEDTQYF.

The chain carries TRBV19 and TRBJ2-5; possibly TRBD1 or TRBD2 for D (6 bases each). The CDR3 spans 14 residues. Trimming left V 3 bases short and J 7 bases short, with 15 bases between. CDR1 is LNHDA, CDR2 SQIVND, per germline (reference sequence). Here the CDR3 reads CASSIGQRAGTQYF. In DNA form, the CDR3 reads TGTGCCAGTAGTATCGGACAGCGGGCAGGGACCCAGTACTTC.

This clone was observed a few times. The V call is TRBV2, the J call TRBJ1-2, with 9 bases identical to TRBD1. Germline CDR1 and CDR2: SNHLY and FYNNEI. V shed 6 bases and J 1 base; nucleotides not matched to a gene: 0. This CDR3 is 13 amino acids long. The CDR3 DNA sequence: TGTGCCAGCAGGGGACAGGGTAACTATGGCTACACCTTC. Translating gives CASRGQGNYGYTF.

The chain couples TRBV7-8 to TRBJ1-5; 7 nucleotides line up with TRBD1. Germline values: CDR1 SGHVS, CDR2 FQNEAQ. The CDR3 sequence is 16 residues long. V gave up 5 bases and J gave up 2 bases; unmatched junction bases: 9. DNA of the CDR3: TGTGCCAGCAGCGCCAAACAGGGGCGGCGCAATCAGCCCCAGCATTTT. Amino acids: CASSAKQGRRNQPQHF.

V gene TRBV18 combines with J gene TRBJ1-1, with unresolved D. The V gene lost 3 bases and the J gene lost 6 bases, with 8 bases spanning the gap. Germline lookup yields CDR1 KGHSH and CDR2 LQKENI. The CDR3 has 12 amino acids. The CDR3 reads CASSPTSAEAFF. DNA for the CDR3: TGTGCCAGCTCACCTACGTCGGCTGAAGCTTTCTTT.

In its sample, this clone was seen a few times. The rearrangement joins TRBV9 to TRBJ2-1; TRBD2 matches 15 bases. V shed 0 bases and J 4 bases; nucleotides not matched to a gene: 2. Germline V lookup: CDR1 SGDLS, CDR2 YYNGEE. This CDR3 has 17 amino acids. The CDR3 reads CASSVVGTSGGYNEQFF. The CDR3, as DNA: TGTGCCAGCAGCGTAGTCGGGACTAGCGGGGGGTACAATGAGCAGTTCTTC.